The present TCR beta chain was sequenced within a study of shared clonotypes between healthy human individuals (dated by TCRdb to about 2020). The study in broad terms: A couple of women and a few men aged 18 to 49 years were included in the cohort. For each donor, CD4 naive and CD4 memory were each given three plates, CD8 naive was given two plates, and CD8 memory was given one plate. To estimate repertoire size and how much clonotype sharing occurs between individuals, the study deeply sequenced the blood TCR repertoires of several healthy adults. Different laboratories and diverse techniques were used to prepare libraries and sequence TCR repertoires, to increase sequencing depth and limit assay-specific biases. Between about 0.94 and 8.9 billion PBMCs per donor were obtained by leukapheresis. On the study overall, not on this receptor specifically: Across four donors, approximately 4.6% of naive CD4, around 3.5% of naive CD8, approximately 2.5% of memory CD4, and about 0.44% of memory CD8 clonotypes were shared. Because the study included a small number of donors, the genetic and exposure-history diversity represented was limited. Pairwise subsampling led to the expectation that sequencing depth would affect the degree of clonotype sharing among donors. Compared with non-shared clonotypes, the clonotypes found in all four sorted-subset donors had higher generation probabilities. Even with the large sequencing depth, rarefaction of the sorted-subset datasets indicated that sequencing was incomplete. Naive subsets generally had larger estimated clonotype richness than memory subsets did. Only blood was sampled, and tissue TCR repertoires likely differ from those in blood.

CD8 naive samples consisted of CD45RO-negative cells that were positively selected for CCR7, yielding a CD45RA+CCR7+ population without TemRA cells. The donors were healthy, HIV-negative adults with no recently reported acute infections or vaccinations. All donors were Caucasian adults living in Nashville, Tennessee, USA. Blood was collected by leukapheresis, and PBMCs were isolated by Ficoll-Histopaque density gradient centrifugation and then cryopreserved in liquid nitrogen vapor phase. Analytical flow cytometry was used to check the purity and quantity of each magnetically sorted T cell population. Each sorted fraction had its genomic DNA isolated and then quantified by UV absorbance on a Nanodrop 2000c. The CDR3 spans 14 residues, from the cysteine through the phenylalanine. Only CDR3 DNA is held: 42 bases, read in frame from base 1. Reading the germline V gene gives CDR1 KGHSH and CDR2 LQKENI. The junction shows trimming of 2 bases on V and 0 bases on J, plus 7 bases between the germline ends.

Using the deep immunoSEQ assay, TCR CDR3 regions were amplified from genomic DNA by multiplex PCR. For each cell subset, the extracted genomic DNA was distributed evenly across all wells of several immunoSEQ 96-well plates, and each plate served as one replicate. For sorted subsets, around 200 ng genomic DNA, equal to tens of thousands of T cell genomes, was loaded into each replicate PCR. Purified libraries were measured with a Qubit 3.0 fluorometer, size-checked on a Bioanalyzer 2100, and measured again with the KAPA Library Quantification kit. Every immunoSEQ 96-well plate was sequenced on a dedicated single-read 150-cycle Illumina NextSeq 550 flow cell. From the authors' description of their analysis: Because the immunoSEQ output included only junctional sequences and no quality scores, the filtering could not be the same as the filtering used for full-length reads. Sequences were annotated with PyIR, a Python wrapper for IgBLAST v1.9, using IMGT germline references to assign V/J genes and CDR3. Reads with weak V/J assignments (E-value above 1e-6), missing CDR3, stop codons, out-of-frame junctions, or ambiguous translated residues were removed. V3J clonotypes were defined as sequences sharing an identical inferred V gene, J gene, and CDR3 amino acid sequence. The percentage overlap between two repertoires was calculated by dividing the number of shared unique clonotypes by the size of the smaller repertoire. RTK rarefaction, the Chao1 estimator, and Recon v2.1 estimates of unobserved clonotypes were used to assess repertoire richness. Generation probabilities were computed with OLGA for all TCRbeta clonotypes obtained by the gDNA method from a few donors. Here the immuneACCESS table is served through TCRdb, limited to in-frame sequences with V and J called. Missing clones are a known gap in these copies; in checked studies unresolved V genes cover under half, and the rest lacks a known reason. That table furnishes V, J and clone size, whereas the DNA furnished D and trimming. The sample yields just over 2,000,000 clones; about 95% were counted once. The ten largest account for roughly 1.1% of the sample.

With respect to this clone: The antigen it binds to is not known. No much larger clone exists at a distance of one base, and base qualities are not known.

The receptor's source is a young man in good health. The chain employs TRBV18 and TRBJ1-1; the D segment cannot be called with confidence. The source material was naive CD8+ T cells sorted from blood. The cell subset or site label corresponds to: CD45RA+CCR7+. The nucleotide sequence is given as TGTGCCAGCTCACCAAGGCTGATGAACACTGAAGCTTTCTTT. Its amino acids are CASSPRLMNTEAFF.